A single sample gave rise to the 3 T cell receptor beta chains below, sequenced in a study of cytomegalovirus exposure and HLA in healthy donors. With 60 Vbeta and 13 Jbeta primers, the PCR was carried out. Clones were sequenced by immunoSEQ multiplex PCR, and TCRdb holds only the in-frame ones, with some missing. The sample comprises 120,000 to 150,000 clones, under 80% of which are singletons, and roughly 10% rests with the top ten. Sequencing input: PBMCs. The receptors stem from a woman aged 45-60 years in good health and CMV-seropositive.

This chain connects TRBV4-3 to TRBJ1-5; D is uncertain. Germline loops: CDR1 LGHNA, CDR2 YSLEER. Between the trimmed V and J ends, which lost 0 bases and 2 bases, there was a span of 8 bases. The CDR3 spans 15 residues. The CDR3 DNA follows: TGCGCCAGCAGCCAAGATGACCAGGGCAATCAGCCCCAGCATTTT. This gives the protein CASSQDDQGNQPQHF.

The CDR3 bases are TGTGCCAGCAGGGTCCTATCAGGGGGACCTGAGCAGTTCTTC. This sequence encodes CASRVLSGGPEQFF. The rearrangement uses TRBV27 and TRBJ2-1; 7 bases are shared with TRBD1. The CDR3 is made up of 14 amino acids. CDR1 and CDR2 from the germline V gene are MNHEY and SMNVEV (reference sequence). After removal of 6 bases from V and 9 bases from J, the junction contained 11 bases not matched to a gene.

The chain recombines TRBV15 with TRBJ2-3; 10 bases agree with TRBD1. Germline V gene data show CDR1 as LNHNV and CDR2 as YYDKDF (reference sequence). The CDR3 consists of 15 residues. With V trimmed by 5 bases and J by 3 bases, 5 bases remained unmatched. CDR3 region: CATSPQGQGTDTQYF. The DNA for the CDR3 is TGTGCCACCAGCCCCCAGGGACAGGGGACAGATACGCAGTATTTT.